This T cell receptor (beta chain) emerged from a study of OX40 agonist ivuxolimab in advanced cancers. Study background: Among those enrolled, mean age was roughly 55 years (range about 23 to 80) and about 82% were male. Findings and limits, study-wide: The authors did not determine the antigen specificity of the expanded peripheral T cells. Within 6 weeks, CD4+ and CD8+ blood T cells expanded clonally at 0.1 to 3.0 mg/kg.

Individuals having autoimmune disease history or systemic immunosuppression were not enrolled. Clones were read by immunoSEQ multiplex PCR, and TCRdb kept only the in-frame ones, dropping some. The sample holds fewer than 100,000 clones, roughly 80% seen once. V shed 0 bases, J shed 7 bases, and the junction held 6 bases outside the gene matches. The CDR3 has 15 residues. Germline V gives CDR1 ENHRY, CDR2 SYGVKD. With respect to this clone: Its antigen is not identified.

V gene TRBV10-3 combines with J gene TRBJ1-1, with 9 bases identical to TRBD1. This material consisted of CD4+ or CD8+ T cells sorted from blood, taken in a trial of the OX40 agonist ivuxolimab. The TCR was taken from an adult with an advanced solid tumor such as melanoma, head and neck, liver or kidney cancer. CDR3 sequence (DNA): TGTGCCATCAGTGAGTCGAGGACAGGGGCAGATGAAGCTTTCTTT. This sequence encodes CAISESRTGADEAFF.